Shown below are 9 T cell receptor beta chains from a single sample sequenced in a study of immune evolution from preneoplasia to lung adenocarcinoma. TCRdb's copy holds only in-frame clones and misses some; the assay was immunoSEQ multiplex PCR. Of roughly 15,000 clones in the sample, less than 90% were seen once. The sequenced sample was FFPE lung adenocarcinoma in situ tissue. The receptors derive from a donor at least 70 years old with lung adenocarcinoma.

The chain employs TRBV30 and TRBJ2-3, with no clear D. CDR1 GTSNPN and CDR2 SVGIG come from the germline V gene (reference sequence). Between the trimmed V and J ends, which lost 3 bases and 6 bases, there was a span of 13 bases. The CDR3 loop spans 13 amino acids. CDR3 sequence: CAWSPQPADTQYF. CDR3 nucleotides: TGTGCCTGGAGCCCGCAGCCGGCGGATACGCAGTATTTT.

This sequence joins TRBV2 and TRBJ2-3; a possible D gene is TRBD1 (6 bases). CDR3 length equals 14 residues. With 5 bases removed from V and 3 bases from J, the gap between germline ends came to 12 bases. In germline, CDR1 is SNHLY, CDR2 FYNNEI. CDR3 DNA sequence: TGTGCCAGCAGTACGATGACAGGAACAGATACGCAGTATTTT. This sequence encodes CASSTMTGTDTQYF.

The V and J genes are TRBV27 and TRBJ2-5, with D perhaps matching TRBD1 (8 bases). V lost 7 bases, J lost 2 bases, and 14 bases lay in between. The CDR3 runs 14 residues. Germline values: CDR1 MNHEY, CDR2 SMNVEV (reference sequence). DNA for the CDR3: TGTGCCAGCATGTCACAGGGGGGGCAAGAGACCCAGTACTTC. Its translation: CASMSQGGQETQYF.

The V and J genes are TRBV10-1 and TRBJ2-7; either TRBD1 or TRBD2 may supply D (5 bases each). The CDR3 sequence is 13 residues long. Germline lookup yields CDR1 WNHNN and CDR2 SYGVQD (reference sequence). The V and J ends lost 10 bases and 2 bases respectively, with 15 bases between them. The CDR3 DNA follows: TGCGCCACTCGGGACGGCGCTACCTACGAGCAGTACTTC. Encoded protein: CATRDGATYEQYF.

Here the CDR3 reads CASSPIPGTGGSNQPQHF. CDR3 DNA: TGTGCCAGTAGCCCTATTCCCGGGACAGGGGGTTCCAATCAGCCCCAGCATTTT. V gene TRBV19 combines with J gene TRBJ1-5; 11 nucleotides align to TRBD1. Looked up from germline, CDR1 is LNHDA and CDR2 is SQIVND (reference sequence). This CDR3 contains 18 residues. The V segment lost 6 bases and the J segment 3 bases; nucleotides outside the gene matches: 13.

The chain couples TRBV20-1 to TRBJ1-1; no definite D call. Trimming removed 3 bases from V and 10 bases from J, with 12 bases in between. CDR3 length: 11 amino acids. CDR1 and CDR2 from the germline V gene are DFQATT and SNEGSKA (reference sequence). The CDR3 sequence is CSASPSGRAFF. For the CDR3, the DNA is TGCAGTGCTAGCCCCTCCGGGCGAGCTTTCTTT.

The gene calls are TRBV6-6 and TRBJ1-2; 8 positions match TRBD1. CDR3 length: 12 amino acids. V was pared by 8 bases and J by 3 bases, with 2 bases of the junction left unmatched. Looked up from germline, CDR1 is MNHNY and CDR2 is SVGAGI (reference sequence). In DNA, the CDR3 is TGTGCCAGCCAGGGGGCTTACTATGGCTACACCTTC. Translated, it gives CASQGAYYGYTF.

The chain carries TRBV4-1 and TRBJ2-2; D is ambiguous. The CDR3 is made up of 15 amino acids. Trimming left V 1 base short and J 2 bases short, with 8 bases between. Germline CDR1 reads MGHRA; CDR2 reads YSYEKL. The CDR3 DNA follows: TGCGCCAGCAGCCAAGTCTGGGTAAACACCGGGGAGCTGTTTTTT. Translating gives CASSQVWVNTGELFF.

This clone has only one observation. This rearrangement joins TRBV5-1 to TRBJ1-2; 9 bases map to TRBD1. Germline lookup yields CDR1 SGHRS and CDR2 YFSETQ. V dropped 4 bases and J dropped 8; count of bases not matched to a gene: 9. This CDR3 has 14 amino acids. The DNA of the CDR3 is TGCGCCAGCAGCCCAATGGGACAGGGTGGAGGCTACACCTTC. Translation: CASSPMGQGGGYTF.